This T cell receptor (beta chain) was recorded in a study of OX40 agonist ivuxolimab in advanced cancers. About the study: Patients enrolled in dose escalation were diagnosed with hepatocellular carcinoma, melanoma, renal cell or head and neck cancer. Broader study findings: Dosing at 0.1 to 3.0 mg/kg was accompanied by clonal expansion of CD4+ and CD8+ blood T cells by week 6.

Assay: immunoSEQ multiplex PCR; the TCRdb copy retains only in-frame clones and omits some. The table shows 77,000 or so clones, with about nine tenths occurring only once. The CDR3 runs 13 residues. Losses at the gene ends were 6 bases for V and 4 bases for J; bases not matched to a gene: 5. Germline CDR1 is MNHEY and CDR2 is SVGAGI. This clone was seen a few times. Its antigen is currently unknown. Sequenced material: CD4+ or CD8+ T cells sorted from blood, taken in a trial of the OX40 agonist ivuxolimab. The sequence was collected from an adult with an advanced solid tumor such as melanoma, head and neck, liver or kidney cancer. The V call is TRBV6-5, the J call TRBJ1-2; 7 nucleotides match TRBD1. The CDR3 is CASRPGQSYGYTF. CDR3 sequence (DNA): TGTGCCAGCAGGCCGGGACAGTCCTATGGCTACACCTTC.